The clone carrying this T cell receptor (beta chain) came up once. TCRdb keeps only in-frame clones here, not all; method: immunoSEQ multiplex PCR. The sample holds 150,000 to 200,000 clones; about 87% are singletons and the top ten take around 12%. Germline V gene data show CDR1 as SGHTA and CDR2 as FQGNSA. The CDR3 covers 15 residues. Germline trimming cut 5 bases from V and 2 bases from J; bases unmatched to any gene: 6. These data belong to a study of control samples from healthy donors and cancer patients. This TCR was recovered from a man aged 25 to 45 in good health. Input material: blood. The chain recombines TRBV7-2 with TRBJ1-5, with TRBD1 matching 7 bases. The CDR3 bases are TGTGCCAGCAGCCTAGGGGGCGCGGGCAATCAGCCCCAGCATTTT. Protein sequence: CASSLGGAGNQPQHF.